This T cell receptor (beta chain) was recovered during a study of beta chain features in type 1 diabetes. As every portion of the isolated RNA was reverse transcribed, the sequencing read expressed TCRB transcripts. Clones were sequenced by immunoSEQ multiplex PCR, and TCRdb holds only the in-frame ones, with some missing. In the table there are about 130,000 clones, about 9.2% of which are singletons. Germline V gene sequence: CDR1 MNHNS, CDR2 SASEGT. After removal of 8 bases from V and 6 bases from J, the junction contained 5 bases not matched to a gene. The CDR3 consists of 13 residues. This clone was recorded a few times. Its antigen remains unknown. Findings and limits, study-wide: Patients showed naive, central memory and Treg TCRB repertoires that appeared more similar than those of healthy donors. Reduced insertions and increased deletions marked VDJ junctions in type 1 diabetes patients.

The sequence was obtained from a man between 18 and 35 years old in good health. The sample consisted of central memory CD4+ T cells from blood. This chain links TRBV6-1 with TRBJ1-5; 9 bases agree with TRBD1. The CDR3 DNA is TGTGCCAGCGGGGACAGGGAGGCTCAGCCCCAGCATTTT. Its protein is CASGDREAQPQHF.